One sample yielded the 32 T cell receptor beta chains listed below, sequenced in a study of T-cell reconstitution after alpha-beta-depleted transplantation in children. Unique molecular identifiers featured in how the TCRbeta library was prepared. TCRdb reprocessed the PCR reads via MiXCR and lists one record per CDR3 protein. The repertoire holds about 16,000 distinct CDR3 sequences, with about 8% as singletons. Sequenced material: PBMCs, mostly from graft donor cells, taken 60 days after TCRalphabeta/CD19-depleted stem cell transplant. These TCRs come from a boy in the first two years of life who had a stem cell transplant for Wiskott-Aldrich syndrome, so the T cells may come from the graft donor.

This clonotype appeared many times. This chain links TRBV4-1 with TRBJ2-1; 8 positions match TRBD2. The germline V gene encodes CDR1 MGHRA and CDR2 YSYEKL. V dropped 6 bases and J dropped 7; count of bases not matched to a gene: 8. The CDR3 sequence is 14 residues long. The CDR3 sequence: CASSYGRARNEQFF. The CDR3 DNA is TGCGCCAGCAGTTACGGGAGGGCCAGGAATGAGCAGTTCTTC.

J is TRBJ1-3 and V is TRBV3-1, with unresolved D. From germline, CDR1 is LGHDT and CDR2 YNNKEL (reference sequence). The CDR3 has 15 amino acids. V was shortened by 1 base and J by 0 bases, with 7 bases between the two germline ends. As DNA, the CDR3 is TGTGCCAGCAGCCAAGGATCCCGCTCTGGAAACACCATATATTTT. It is translated as CASSQGSRSGNTIYF.

A few counts support this clonotype. The chain is built from TRBV6-5 and TRBJ1-4; 7 nucleotides align to TRBD1. The CDR3 totals 16 residues. Trimming at V came to 0 bases and at J to 10 bases, leaving 11 bases not matched to a gene. Germline values: CDR1 MNHEY, CDR2 SVGAGI. The CDR3 DNA reads TGTGCCAGCAGTTACTCGACGGGACAGACTGTTGGAAAACTGTTTTTT. Translated: CASSYSTGQTVGKLFF.

This clonotype was seen many times. This chain joins TRBV3-1 and TRBJ2-3, with unresolved D. Germline-derived CDR1 and CDR2 are LGHDT and YNNKEL (reference sequence). The V end was cut by 4 bases, the J end by 4 bases, with 12 bases between. There are 14 residues in the CDR3. The DNA of the CDR3 is TGTGCCAGCAGCCCCTATTCCAGCCCAGATACGCAGTATTTT. It codes for CASSPYSSPDTQYF.

This chain uses TRBV5-6 with TRBJ1-1; D gene ambiguous. The CDR3 totals 13 residues. Germline V CDR1 and CDR2: SGHDT, YYEEEE. Between the trimmed V and J ends, which lost 2 bases and 1 base, there was a span of 6 bases. CDR3 sequence reads: CASSLRKNTEAFF. The CDR3 nucleotides are TGTGCCAGCAGCTTAAGAAAGAACACTGAAGCTTTCTTT.

This clonotype was recorded at least ten times. The V call is TRBV7-9, the J call TRBJ2-5, with TRBD1 identical over 8 bases. The J segment lost 5 bases and the V segment lost 1 base, leaving 3 bases of the junction unmatched. Germline CDR1 SEHNR, CDR2 FQNEAQ (reference sequence). There are 14 residues in the CDR3. The CDR3 here is CASSLGTGRETQYF. CDR3 DNA: TGTGCCAGCAGCTTAGGGACAGGGCGGGAGACCCAGTACTTC.

This clonotype ranks as medium-sized. The chain recombines TRBV2 with TRBJ2-6; maybe TRBD2 (5 bases). The CDR3 sequence is 15 residues long. V dropped 2 bases and J dropped 0 bases, with 5 bases sitting between them. Germline V CDR1 and CDR2: SNHLY, FYNNEI. CDR3 loop: CASSERGSGANVLTF. The CDR3 DNA reads as TGTGCCAGCAGTGAACGGGGCTCTGGGGCCAACGTCCTGACTTTC.

This clonotype was seen repeatedly, ten times or more. V gene TRBV30 combines with J gene TRBJ2-3, with D unclear. Trimming left V 2 bases short and J 5 bases short, with 5 bases between. The V gene's germline CDR1 is GTSNPN and CDR2 SVGIG (reference sequence). The CDR3 runs to 11 residues. This CDR3 reads CAWSKGDTQYF. CDR3 in DNA: TGTGCCTGGAGTAAGGGAGATACGCAGTATTTT.

This clonotype has just a few counts. The gene calls are TRBV15 and TRBJ2-3, with D hard to call. Trimming left V 0 bases short and J 1 base short, with 8 bases between. CDR1 LNHNV and CDR2 YYDKDF come from the germline V gene (reference sequence). This CDR3 spans 15 amino acids. CDR3 sequence (DNA): TGTGCCACCAGCAGAGATGTCACTCGCACAGATACGCAGTATTTT. Residues: CATSRDVTRTDTQYF. The entire variable domain, with the rest obtained from reference TRBV15 and TRBJ2-3, is as follows: DAMVIQNPRYQVTQFGKPVTLSCSQTLNHNVMYWYQQKSSQAPKLLFHYYDKDFNNEADTPDNFQSRRPNTSFCFLDIRSPGLGDTAMYLCATSRDVTRTDTQYFGPGTRLTVL.

The rearrangement uses TRBV7-2 and TRBJ2-1, with 8 bases lining up with TRBD2. CDR1 and CDR2 from the germline V gene are SGHTA and FQGNSA. The CDR3 covers 15 residues. The V segment lost 6 bases and the J segment 3 bases; nucleotides outside the gene matches: 7. The CDR3 DNA follows: TGTGCCAGCAGTCCAGTAAGCGGGAGCTACAATGAGCAGTTCTTC. Amino acid sequence: CASSPVSGSYNEQFF.

This clonotype was detected many times. DNA of the CDR3: TGTGCCAGCAGCTTAGCGACGGGAGGGCCCTCCTACGAGCAGTACTTC. It codes for CASSLATGGPSYEQYF. The chain carries TRBV7-9 and TRBJ2-7, with 8 bases identical to TRBD2. The CDR3 totals 16 residues. Germline-derived CDR1 and CDR2 are SEHNR and FQNEAQ (reference sequence). The V segment lost 0 bases and the J segment 0 bases; nucleotides outside the gene matches: 4.

This clonotype turned up a few times. The chain has TRBV7-3 and TRBJ2-2; D might be TRBD2 (5 bases). V was clipped by 5 bases and J by 2 bases, with 9 bases between them. CDR3 size: 14 residues. Germline V gene sequence: CDR1 SGHTA, CDR2 FQGTGA. This CDR3 is CASSPGSNTGELFF. The CDR3 DNA sequence: TGTGCCAGCAGCCCGGGGTCAAACACCGGGGAGCTGTTTTTT. The whole variable domain, filled in from reference TRBV7-3 and TRBJ2-2, reads GAGVSQTPSNKVTEKGKYVELRCDPISGHTALYWYRQSLGQGPEFLIYFQGTGAADDSGLPNDRFFAVRPEGSVSTLKIQRTERGDSAVYLCASSPGSNTGELFFGEGSRLTVL.

By sample fraction, this clonotype is medium-sized. The gene calls are TRBV5-1 and TRBJ2-2; D unresolved. V lost 5 bases and J 1 base, leaving 12 bases between the germline ends. The CDR3 runs to 15 residues. The germline gives CDR1 SGHRS, CDR2 YFSETQ. Written as DNA, the CDR3 is TGCGCCAGCAGTCCCGCAGACTTGAACACCGGGGAGCTGTTTTTT. Translating it yields CASSPADLNTGELFF.

The chain carries TRBV5-8 and TRBJ2-1; 9 nucleotides match TRBD1. CDR3 length equals 13 residues. V dropped 5 bases and J dropped 9; count of bases not matched to a gene: 6. CDR1 SGHTS and CDR2 YDEGEE come from the germline V gene. The CDR3 region has the DNA TGTGCCAGCAGGAGGGACAGGGAAGGTGAGCAGTTCTTC. This translates into CASRRDREGEQFF.

This clonotype was recorded many times. The chain combines TRBV18 with TRBJ1-2; no clear D gene. The germline CDR1 and CDR2 sequences are KGHSH and LQKENI. Deletions cut 0 bases from V and 5 bases from J, with 10 bases between. The length of the CDR3 is 14 residues. CDR3 residues: CASSPPISAYGYTF. CDR3 nucleotides: TGTGCCAGCTCACCACCGATATCTGCTTATGGCTACACCTTC.

This clonotype came up many times. This chain links TRBV29-1 with TRBJ2-3; D unclear. Germline CDR1 reads SQVTM; CDR2 reads ANQGSEA. The CDR3 has 15 amino acids. The V end was cut by 5 bases, the J end by 1 base, with 16 bases between. The DNA of the CDR3 is TGCAGCGTTATAAGTGCCCACAGTCGCACAGATACGCAGTATTTT. Its translation: CSVISAHSRTDTQYF.

This clonotype was observed at least ten times. The V and J genes are TRBV6-5 and TRBJ2-7; 9 bases match TRBD1. The V gene end was trimmed by 3 bases and the J gene end by 5 bases; junction bases not matched to a gene: 5. CDR3 length: 14 amino acids. Germline CDR1 MNHEY, CDR2 SVGAGI. The CDR3 here is CASSYGTGYHEQYF. CDR3 nucleotide sequence: TGTGCCAGCAGTTATGGGACAGGGTACCACGAGCAGTACTTC.

This clonotype is classed as medium-sized. The V call is TRBV20-1, the J call TRBJ2-5; possible D gene TRBD2, 6 bases. CDR1 is DFQATT and CDR2 is SNEGSKA in the germline V gene (reference sequence). Deletions cut 0 bases from V and 5 bases from J, with 25 bases between. This CDR3 is 18 amino acids long. The chain's CDR3 is CSARDGWAGRIVRETQYF. CDR3 sequence (DNA): TGCAGTGCTAGAGATGGGTGGGCGGGACGGATTGTAAGGGAGACCCAGTACTTC.

Comment on this clonotype: One end of the junction does not line up with germline, which may come from a read error. The CDR3 nucleotides are TGTGCCATCAGCTCTGGGCTAAACTATGGCTACACCTTC. Translated, it gives CAISSGLNYGYTF. V is TRBV13 and J is TRBJ1-2; D ambiguous. The CDR3 spans 13 residues. From germline, CDR1 is PRHDT and CDR2 FYEKMQ (reference sequence).

By sample fraction, this clonotype is medium-sized. This CDR3 is CASSLGDSSYNEQFF. CDR3 sequence (DNA): TGTGCCAGCAGCTTAGGAGACAGCTCCTACAATGAGCAGTTCTTC. The chain uses TRBV7-8 and TRBJ2-1, with D perhaps matching TRBD1 (5 bases). Germline values: CDR1 SGHVS, CDR2 FQNEAQ. The CDR3 has 15 amino acids. Trimming cost V 1 base and J 0 bases, with 7 bases left between them.

In its sample, this clonotype is large. The chain combines TRBV7-8 with TRBJ2-7; 8 bases match TRBD1. V shed 1 base, J shed 4 bases, and the junction held 0 bases outside the gene matches. The CDR3 consists of 13 residues. The germline V gene encodes CDR1 SGHVS and CDR2 FQNEAQ. The CDR3 nucleotides are TGTGCCAGCAGCTTAGGGACAGGGTACGAGCAGTACTTC. It encodes CASSLGTGYEQYF.

This clonotype was found many times. The CDR3 sequence is CSARPGAGGEAFF. DNA for the CDR3: TGCAGTGCTAGACCAGGGGCCGGTGGTGAAGCTTTCTTT. V is TRBV20-1 and J is TRBJ1-1; a possible D gene is TRBD1 (6 bases). The ends were cut back, 2 bases at V and 7 bases at J, with 14 bases in the middle. The CDR3 totals 13 residues. Germline V CDR1 and CDR2: DFQATT, SNEGSKA (reference sequence).

This clonotype was picked up many times. This chain joins TRBV29-1 and TRBJ2-5; no reliable D call. The V gene's germline CDR1 is SQVTM and CDR2 ANQGSEA. V gave up 0 bases and J gave up 4 bases, with 12 bases separating them. The CDR3 totals 14 residues. In DNA form, the CDR3 reads TGCAGCGTTGAAGATCTCGAGAGAGGAGAGACCCAGTACTTC. Amino acid sequence: CSVEDLERGETQYF.

This clonotype is labeled medium-sized. V gene TRBV7-9 combines with J gene TRBJ2-7; TRBD2 matches at 10 bases. CDR1 is SEHNR and CDR2 is FQNEAQ in the germline V gene (reference sequence). The V and J ends lost 6 bases and 0 bases, in that order; junction bases with no gene match: 2. There are 14 residues in the CDR3. The CDR3, as DNA: TGTGCCAGCAGTCCTAGCGGGAGCTCCTACGAGCAGTACTTC. This codes for CASSPSGSSYEQYF.

This clonotype was counted ten times or more. The J gene is TRBJ1-4, the V gene TRBV4-2; 9 bases are a match to TRBD1. Unmatched junction bases numbered 6, after V lost 5 bases and J lost 8 bases. CDR3 length: 14 amino acids. Germline V gives CDR1 LGHNA, CDR2 YNFKEQ. As DNA, the CDR3 is TGTGCCAGCAGCACTCCCGGGACAGGGGAAAAACTGTTTTTT. Its translation is CASSTPGTGEKLFF.

Remarks on this clonotype: Since a much larger clone is just one base distant, this may be a read error. The chain uses TRBV20-1 and TRBJ2-7; D is unresolved. CDR3 length equals 11 residues. Per germline, CDR1 DFQATT and CDR2 SNEGSKA (reference sequence). CDR3 loop: CSARERYELYF. As DNA, the CDR3 is TGCAGTGCTAGGGAGCGCTACGAGCTGTACTTC.

This clonotype appeared many times. This sequence joins TRBV27 and TRBJ2-7; 10 nucleotides line up with TRBD1. The junction had 6 bases not matched to a gene; V was cut back by 4 bases and J by 3 bases. Germline V gene sequence: CDR1 MNHEY, CDR2 SMNVEV (reference sequence). This CDR3 is built from 15 residues. The CDR3 DNA follows: TGTGCCAGCAGTTCCGACCGGGACAGGGGCTACGAGCAGTACTTC. Its translation is CASSSDRDRGYEQYF.

This clonotype was recorded a few times. The chain recombines TRBV7-6 with TRBJ2-7; D gene uncertain. The germline V gene encodes CDR1 SGHVS and CDR2 FNYEAQ. With 2 bases removed from V and 7 bases from J, the gap between germline ends came to 9 bases. The CDR3 spans 12 residues. CDR3 DNA: TGTGCCAGCAGCTTACCGGCGACAGAGCAGTACTTC. This gives the protein CASSLPATEQYF.

The chain recombines TRBV7-9 with TRBJ2-7; D unresolved. The germline CDR1 and CDR2 sequences are SEHNR and FQNEAQ (reference sequence). The CDR3 contains 13 residues. V lost 2 bases and J 6 bases, leaving 11 bases between the germline ends. The chain's CDR3 is CASSLIAFGEQYF. The CDR3 nucleotides are TGTGCCAGCAGCTTAATTGCGTTTGGCGAGCAGTACTTC.

This clonotype was seen a handful of times. The gene calls are TRBV6-5 and TRBJ1-1; D unclear. CDR3 length equals 13 residues. The germline V gene has CDR1 MNHEY and CDR2 SVGAGI. The ends were cut back, 2 bases at V and 3 bases at J, with 7 bases in the middle. The CDR3 nucleotides are TGTGCCAGCAGTTACCTGGCAGACACTGAAGCTTTCTTT. Protein sequence: CASSYLADTEAFF.

This clonotype was observed at least ten times. The chain carries TRBV24-1 and TRBJ2-7; TRBD2 agrees at 12 bases. The germline V gene encodes CDR1 KGHDR and CDR2 SFDVKD. The CDR3 spans 19 residues. The V gene end was trimmed by 3 bases and the J gene end by 3 bases; junction bases not matched to a gene: 14. The CDR3 bases are TGTGCCACCAGTGATCCTAGACTAGCGGGAGACCCGTGCCGCTACGAGCAGTACTTC. Translation: CATSDPRLAGDPCRYEQYF.

This clonotype came up many times. This chain joins TRBV2 and TRBJ2-7, with D possibly being TRBD1 or TRBD2 (5 bases each). V gave up 6 bases and J gave up 5 bases, with 20 bases separating them. The CDR3 covers 15 residues. From germline, CDR1 is SNHLY and CDR2 FYNNEI. The CDR3: CASRRVDTLEDEQYF. CDR3 sequence (DNA): TGTGCCAGCAGGAGAGTGGACACCCTGGAGGACGAGCAGTACTTC. Using reference TRBV2 and TRBJ2-7 for the parts outside the CDR3, the full variable domain is EPEVTQTPSHQVTQMGQEVILRCVPISNHLYFYWYRQILGQKVEFLVSFYNNEISEKSEIFDDQFSVERPDGSNFTLKIRSTKLEDSAMYFCASRRVDTLEDEQYFGPGTRLTVT.